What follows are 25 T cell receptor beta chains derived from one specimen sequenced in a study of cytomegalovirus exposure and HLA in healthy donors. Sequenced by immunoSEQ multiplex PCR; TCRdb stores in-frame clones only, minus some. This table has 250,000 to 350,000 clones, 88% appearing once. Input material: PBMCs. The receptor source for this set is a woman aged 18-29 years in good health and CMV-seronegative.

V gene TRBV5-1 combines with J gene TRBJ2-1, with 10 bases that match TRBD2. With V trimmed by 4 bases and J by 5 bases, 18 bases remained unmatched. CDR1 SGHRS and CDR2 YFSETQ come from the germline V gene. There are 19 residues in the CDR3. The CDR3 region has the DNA TGCGCCAGCAGCCAACGAACCCCCAGCGGGAGGGGCGCCCACAATGAGCAGTTCTTC. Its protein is CASSQRTPSGRGAHNEQFF.

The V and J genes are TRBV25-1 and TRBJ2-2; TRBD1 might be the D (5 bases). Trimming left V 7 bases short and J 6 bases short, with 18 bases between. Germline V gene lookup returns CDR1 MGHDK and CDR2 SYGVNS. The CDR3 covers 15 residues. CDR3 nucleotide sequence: TGTGCCAGCAAGGACCAGGGCCTTAGTCCCGGGGAGCTGTTTTTT. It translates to CASKDQGLSPGELFF.

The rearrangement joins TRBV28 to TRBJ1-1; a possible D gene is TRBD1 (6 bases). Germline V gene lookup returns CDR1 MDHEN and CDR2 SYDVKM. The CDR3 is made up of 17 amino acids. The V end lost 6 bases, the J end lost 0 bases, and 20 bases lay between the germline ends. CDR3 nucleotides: TGTGCCAGCAGCGACCGTTTACAGGGACGTCTGAACACTGAAGCTTTCTTT. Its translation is CASSDRLQGRLNTEAFF.

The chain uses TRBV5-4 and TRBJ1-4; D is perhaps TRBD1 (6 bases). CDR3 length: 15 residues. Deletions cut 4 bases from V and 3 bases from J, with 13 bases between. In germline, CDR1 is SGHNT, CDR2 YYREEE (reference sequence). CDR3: CASSPTGSPNEKLFF. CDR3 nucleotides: TGTGCCAGCAGCCCTACAGGGTCCCCTAATGAAAAACTGTTTTTT.

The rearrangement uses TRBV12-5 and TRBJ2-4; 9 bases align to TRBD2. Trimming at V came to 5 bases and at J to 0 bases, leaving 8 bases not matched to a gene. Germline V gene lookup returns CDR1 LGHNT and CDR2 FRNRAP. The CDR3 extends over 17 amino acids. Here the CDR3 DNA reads TGTGCTAGTGGTCCTACTAGCGGGCCCCCAGCCAAAAACATTCAGTACTTC. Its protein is CASGPTSGPPAKNIQYF. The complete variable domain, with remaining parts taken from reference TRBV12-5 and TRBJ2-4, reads DARVTQTPRHKVTEMGQEVTMRCQPILGHNTVFWYRQTMMQGLELLAYFRNRAPLDDSGMPKDRFSAEMPDATLATLKIQPSEPRDSAVYFCASGPTSGPPAKNIQYFGAGTRLSVL.

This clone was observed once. CDR3 in amino acids: CASSYSATGSLSQYF. The CDR3 DNA follows: TGTGCCAGCAGTTACTCTGCGACAGGATCTCTGTCACAGTACTTC. This chain joins TRBV6-5 and TRBJ2-7; D might be TRBD1 (6 bases). The V gene lost 0 bases and the J gene lost 10 bases, with 19 bases spanning the gap. The CDR3 is made up of 15 amino acids. CDR1 and CDR2 (germline): MNHEY, SVGAGI.

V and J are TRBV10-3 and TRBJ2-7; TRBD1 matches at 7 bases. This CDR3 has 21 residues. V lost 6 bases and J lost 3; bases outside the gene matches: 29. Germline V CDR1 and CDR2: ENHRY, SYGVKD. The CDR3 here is CAIRPTGESPPHTLSGYEQYF. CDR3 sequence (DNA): TGTGCCATCAGACCCACAGGGGAAAGTCCTCCCCATACTCTATCGGGCTACGAGCAGTACTTC.

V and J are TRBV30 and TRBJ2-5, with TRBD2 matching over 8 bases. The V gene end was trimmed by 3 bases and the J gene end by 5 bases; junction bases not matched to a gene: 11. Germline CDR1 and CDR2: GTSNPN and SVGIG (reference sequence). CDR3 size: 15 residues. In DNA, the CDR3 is TGTGCCTGGAGCCGCGGGGCGGGAGGTCTGGAGACCCAGTACTTC. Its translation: CAWSRGAGGLETQYF.

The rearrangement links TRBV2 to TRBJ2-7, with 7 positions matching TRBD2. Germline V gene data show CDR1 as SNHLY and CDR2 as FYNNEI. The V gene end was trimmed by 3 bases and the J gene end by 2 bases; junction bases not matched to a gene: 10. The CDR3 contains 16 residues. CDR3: CASSDLSGNFPYEQYF. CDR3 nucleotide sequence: TGTGCCAGCAGTGACCTAAGCGGGAACTTCCCCTACGAGCAGTACTTC.

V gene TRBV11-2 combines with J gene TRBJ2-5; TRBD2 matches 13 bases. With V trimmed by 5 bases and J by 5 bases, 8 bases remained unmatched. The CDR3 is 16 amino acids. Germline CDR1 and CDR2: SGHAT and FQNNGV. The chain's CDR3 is CASSPRTSGRSETQYF. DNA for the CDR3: TGTGCCAGCAGCCCGAGGACTAGCGGGAGATCTGAGACCCAGTACTTC. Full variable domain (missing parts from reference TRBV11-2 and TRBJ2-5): EAGVAQSPRYKIIEKRQSVAFWCNPISGHATLYWYQQILGQGPKLLIQFQNNGVVDDSQLPKDRFSAERLKGVDSTLKIQPAKLEDSAVYLCASSPRTSGRSETQYFGPGTRLLVL.

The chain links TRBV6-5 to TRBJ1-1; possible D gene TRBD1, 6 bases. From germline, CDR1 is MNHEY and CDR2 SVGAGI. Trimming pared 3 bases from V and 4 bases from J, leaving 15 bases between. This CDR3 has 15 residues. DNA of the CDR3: TGTGCCAGCAGTTATTTTCCAGGGGCGACCACTGAAGCTTTCTTT. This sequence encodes CASSYFPGATTEAFF.

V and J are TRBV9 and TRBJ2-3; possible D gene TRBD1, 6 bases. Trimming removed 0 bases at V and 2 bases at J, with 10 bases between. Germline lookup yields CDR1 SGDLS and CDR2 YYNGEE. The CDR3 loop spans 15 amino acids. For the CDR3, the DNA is TGTGCCAGCAGCGTAGGCGGACAGCTCACAGATACGCAGTATTTT. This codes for CASSVGGQLTDTQYF.

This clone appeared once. DNA of the CDR3: TGTGCCAGCAGTTACTCCCTGGACAGGGCCTACGAGCAGTACTTC. Translated: CASSYSLDRAYEQYF. This chain connects TRBV6-5 to TRBJ2-7; 8 bases are shared with TRBD1. Unmatched junction bases numbered 3, after V lost 0 bases and J lost 2 bases. The CDR3 is made up of 15 amino acids. Germline V gives CDR1 MNHEY, CDR2 SVGAGI.

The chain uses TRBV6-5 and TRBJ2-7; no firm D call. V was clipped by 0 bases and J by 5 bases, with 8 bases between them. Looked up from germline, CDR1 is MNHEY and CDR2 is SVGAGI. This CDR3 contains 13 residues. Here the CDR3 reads CASSYSFRHEQYF. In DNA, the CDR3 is TGTGCCAGCAGTTACTCTTTCAGGCACGAGCAGTACTTC.

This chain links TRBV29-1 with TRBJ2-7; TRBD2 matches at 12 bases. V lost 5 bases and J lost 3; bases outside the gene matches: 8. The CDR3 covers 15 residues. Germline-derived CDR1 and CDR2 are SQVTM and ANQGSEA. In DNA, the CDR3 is TGCAGCGTTCAGAGGCTAGCGGGAGGGTTCTACGAGCAGTACTTC. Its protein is CSVQRLAGGFYEQYF.

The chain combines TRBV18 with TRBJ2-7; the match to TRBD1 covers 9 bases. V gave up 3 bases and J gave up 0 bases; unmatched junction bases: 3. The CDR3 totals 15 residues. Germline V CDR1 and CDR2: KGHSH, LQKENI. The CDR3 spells CASSPSGQGSYEQYF. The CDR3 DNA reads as TGTGCCAGCTCACCCTCGGGACAGGGCTCCTACGAGCAGTACTTC. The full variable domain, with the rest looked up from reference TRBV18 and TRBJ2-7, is NAGVMQNPRHLVRRRGQEARLRCSPMKGHSHVYWYRQLPEEGLKFMVYLQKENIIDESGMPKERFSAEFPKEGPSILRIQQVVRGDSAAYFCASSPSGQGSYEQYFGPGTRLTVT.

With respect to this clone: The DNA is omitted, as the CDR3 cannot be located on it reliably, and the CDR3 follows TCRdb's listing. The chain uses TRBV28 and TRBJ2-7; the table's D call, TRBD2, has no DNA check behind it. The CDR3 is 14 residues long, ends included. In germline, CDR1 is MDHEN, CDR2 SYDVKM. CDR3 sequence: CASSPDFRVHEQYF.

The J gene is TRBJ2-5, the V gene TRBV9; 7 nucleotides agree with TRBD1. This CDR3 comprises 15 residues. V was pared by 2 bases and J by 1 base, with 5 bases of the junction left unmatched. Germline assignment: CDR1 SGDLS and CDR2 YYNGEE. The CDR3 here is CASSVAGGFQETQYF. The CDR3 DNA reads TGTGCCAGCAGCGTGGCAGGGGGTTTCCAAGAGACCCAGTACTTC.

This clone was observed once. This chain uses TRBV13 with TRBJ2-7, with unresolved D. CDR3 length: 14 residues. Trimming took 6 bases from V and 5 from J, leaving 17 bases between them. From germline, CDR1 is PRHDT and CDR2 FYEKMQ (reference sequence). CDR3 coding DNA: TGTGCCAGCAGTGTCCCAAATTCTCCTAACGAGCAGTACTTC. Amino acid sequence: CASSVPNSPNEQYF.

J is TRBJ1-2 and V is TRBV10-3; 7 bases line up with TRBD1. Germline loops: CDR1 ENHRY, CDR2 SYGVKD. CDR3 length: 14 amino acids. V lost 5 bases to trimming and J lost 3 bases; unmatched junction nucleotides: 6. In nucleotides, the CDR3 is TGTGCCATCAGTCTCTCCGGGACAGACTATGGCTACACCTTC. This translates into CAISLSGTDYGYTF.

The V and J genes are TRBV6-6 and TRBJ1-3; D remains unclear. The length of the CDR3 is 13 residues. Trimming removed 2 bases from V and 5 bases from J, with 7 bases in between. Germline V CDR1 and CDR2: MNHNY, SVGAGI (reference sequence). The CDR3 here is CASSYPGRNTIYF. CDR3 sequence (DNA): TGTGCCAGCAGTTACCCGGGTCGAAACACCATATATTTT.

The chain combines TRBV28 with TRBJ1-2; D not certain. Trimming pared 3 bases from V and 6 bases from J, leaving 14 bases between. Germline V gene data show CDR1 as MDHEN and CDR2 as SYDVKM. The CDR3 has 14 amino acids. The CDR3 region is CASSFRVRADGYTF. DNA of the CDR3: TGTGCCAGCAGTTTTAGGGTTAGAGCGGATGGCTACACCTTC.

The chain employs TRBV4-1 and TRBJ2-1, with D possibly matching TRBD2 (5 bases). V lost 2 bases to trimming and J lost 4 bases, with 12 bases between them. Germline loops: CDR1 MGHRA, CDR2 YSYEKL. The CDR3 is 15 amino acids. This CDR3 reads CASSQLALSYNEQFF. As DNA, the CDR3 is TGCGCCAGCAGCCAACTAGCTCTCTCGTACAATGAGCAGTTCTTC.

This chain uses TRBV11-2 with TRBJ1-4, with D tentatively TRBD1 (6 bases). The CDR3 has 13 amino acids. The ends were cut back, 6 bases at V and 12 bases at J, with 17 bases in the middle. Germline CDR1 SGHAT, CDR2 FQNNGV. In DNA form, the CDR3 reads TGTGCCAGCAGTTCAACAACAGGGTCGGAACTGTTTTTT. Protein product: CASSSTTGSELFF.

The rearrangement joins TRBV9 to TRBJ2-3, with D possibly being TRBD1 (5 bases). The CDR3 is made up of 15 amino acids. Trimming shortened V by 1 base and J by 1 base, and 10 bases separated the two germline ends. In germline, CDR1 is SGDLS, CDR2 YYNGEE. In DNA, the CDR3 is TGTGCCAGCAGCGTATCGACCAGGGGCACAGATACGCAGTATTTT. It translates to CASSVSTRGTDTQYF.